A selection of T cell receptor beta chains follows, all from one sample in a study of T cell repertoires in cytomegalovirus infection. TCRdb called the reads again in MiXCR, with one record for every CDR3 protein. The sample has about 530,000 distinct CDR3 sequences; about 26% are singletons. The material sequenced was PBMCs. Receptors were obtained from a human donor in good health (CMV status not recorded). Some clones in this sample may be carry-over from other donors' samples. The CDR3 runs from the conserved cysteine through the conserved F or W. Clone size is stated in some rows and not others, as once, few, many or a class when expanded.

TRBV28	few	TRBJ2-7	CASSPDRFGEQYF
TRBV24-1	NA	TRBJ2-5	CATAGVEETQYF
TRBV29-1	few	TRBJ2-1	CSVGRPYGDEQFF
TRBV12-3/TRBV12-4	few	TRBJ2-5	CASSSYREETQYF
TRBV4-1	few	TRBJ2-3	CASSQEGLAGRTDTQYF
TRBV12-5	once	TRBJ2-3	CASGSGGGITDTQYF
TRBV4-1	few	TRBJ2-7	CASSLKGAHEQYF
TRBV7-9	few	TRBJ1-4	CASSVKTGRTEKLFF
TRBV14	few	TRBJ2-1	CASSQAGLAGYNEQFF
TRBV7-9	many	TRBJ2-3	CASRQDNTDTQYF
TRBV7-2	NA	TRBJ2-3	CASSPGVMVAGDTQYF
TRBV12-3/TRBV12-4	NA	TRBJ1-1	CASNEESMAFF
TRBV19	NA	TRBJ2-5	CASSAGEGAVRETQYF
TRBV7-8	many	TRBJ1-1	CASSSRLLIRDKNTEAFF
TRBV4-3	NA	TRBJ2-1	CASSQDGGSGYNEQFF
TRBV6-1	NA	TRBJ2-1	CASSAPRDRVQAYNEQFF
TRBV5-1	NA	TRBJ2-1	CASSLGRGGLRNEQFF
TRBV20-1	few	TRBJ2-1	CSARTALNEQFF
TRBV6-6	NA	TRBJ2-7	CASRTGTRRYEQYF
TRBV20-1	once	TRBJ2-7	CSVSLDIHPYEQYF
TRBV7-2	many	TRBJ1-5	CASSVEPGPGQPQHF
TRBV6-2/TRBV6-3	NA	TRBJ2-1	CASSTLAGGAHNEQFF
TRBV20-1	NA	TRBJ2-3	CSARTSGGGTDTQYF
TRBV5-1	NA	TRBJ2-7	CASSLGWGSEQYF
TRBV4-1	many	TRBJ2-3	CASSLGAGAGDTQYF
TRBV6-2/TRBV6-3	NA	TRBJ2-5	CASSGTIGYETQYF
TRBV7-2	many	TRBJ2-7	CASSLGLAGVSYEQYF
TRBV7-2	many	TRBJ2-3	CASSFPGPAYTQYF
TRBV18	NA	TRBJ2-7	CASSPGGLAGAYEQYF
TRBV5-4	few	TRBJ2-3	CASSQGKLAGTDTQYF
TRBV6-1	NA	TRBJ1-1	CASNRGPVTEAFF
TRBV12-3/TRBV12-4	few	TRBJ1-1	CASSFGWWAGGEAFF
TRBV7-2	NA	TRBJ1-6	CASSLVTGQGPPLHF
TRBV28	NA	TRBJ1-3	CASKTTLVVSGNTIYF
TRBV27	NA	TRBJ2-7	CASSQGLALFSYEQYF
TRBV7-2	many	TRBJ2-3	CASSPDRPTDTQYF
TRBV7-2	few	TRBJ1-5	CASSLDGPRPPQHF
TRBV12-3/TRBV12-4	NA	TRBJ1-1	CASRISGGATEAFF
TRBV10-3	few	TRBJ2-2	CAIRPRLQGITGELFF
TRBV4-1	NA	TRBJ1-2	CASSQTGGELGYTF
TRBV19	NA	TRBJ1-2	CASSMGRVTGSYGYTF
TRBV19	few	TRBJ2-5	CASKSSGRSWQETQYF
TRBV7-8	many	TRBJ2-7	CASSLEGRRSYEQYF
TRBV14	NA	TRBJ2-3	CASSQEPGSLTDTQYF
TRBV12-3/TRBV12-4	few	TRBJ2-3	CASRISTSGVQGTQYF
TRBV7-2	few	TRBJ2-3	CASSLGTGGVLSTDTQYF
TRBV12-5	few	TRBJ2-5	CASGLVPGQQETQYF
TRBV7-9	many	TRBJ2-1	CASTYGGNQYEFF
TRBV12-3/TRBV12-4	few	TRBJ1-5	CASSPDRRGYQPQHF
TRBV5-1	NA	TRBJ1-4	CASSEPSSTNEKLFF
TRBV7-8	NA	TRBJ2-1	CASSLLGSGNEQFF
TRBV7-2	many	TRBJ1-4	CASSLVAGFEKLFF
TRBV20-1	NA	TRBJ1-3	CSAGQGIGNTIYF